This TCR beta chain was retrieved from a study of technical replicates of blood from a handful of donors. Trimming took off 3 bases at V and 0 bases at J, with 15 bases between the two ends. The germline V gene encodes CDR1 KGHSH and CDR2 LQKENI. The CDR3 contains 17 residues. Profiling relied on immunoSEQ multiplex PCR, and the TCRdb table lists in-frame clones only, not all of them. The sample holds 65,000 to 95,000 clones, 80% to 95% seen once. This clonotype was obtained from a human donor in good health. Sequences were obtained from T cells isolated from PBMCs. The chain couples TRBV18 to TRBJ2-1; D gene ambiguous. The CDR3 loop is CASSPMGGGSSYNEQFF. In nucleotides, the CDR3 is TGTGCCAGCTCACCCATGGGTGGCGGTAGCTCCTACAATGAGCAGTTCTTC. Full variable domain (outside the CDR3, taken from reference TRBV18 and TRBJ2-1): NAGVMQNPRHLVRRRGQEARLRCSPMKGHSHVYWYRQLPEEGLKFMVYLQKENIIDESGMPKERFSAEFPKEGPSILRIQQVVRGDSAAYFCASSPMGGGSSYNEQFFGPGTRLTVL.